The next 25 T cell receptor beta chains were all read from a single sample in a study of T cells in Graves' hyperthyroidism and ophthalmopathy. RNA transcripts yielded amplified TCR beta CDR3 regions. The HTBI primer set served for first-round RT-PCR of the TCR CDR3. Each CDR3 protein gets one entry after TCRdb re-called the multiplex PCR reads with MiXCR. The sample gives about 520,000 distinct CDR3 sequences, roughly 24% of which show up once; 10% to 12% is in the top ten. The specimen was blood. The receptors stem from a woman aged 25-40 years with Graves' ophthalmopathy.

There are a few counts of this clonotype. The chain recombines TRBV7-2 with TRBJ2-5; TRBD1 aligns across 9 bases. The V gene's germline CDR1 is SGHTA and CDR2 FQGNSA. CDR3 length: 15 amino acids. V gave up 5 bases and J gave up 2 bases; unmatched junction bases: 6. The CDR3 protein is CASSEGTGWQETQYF. As DNA, the CDR3 is TGTGCCAGCAGCGAAGGGACAGGGTGGCAAGAGACCCAGTACTTC.

This clonotype was recorded many times. The chain carries TRBV19 and TRBJ2-7, with a possible D match to TRBD2 (5 bases). The V end was cut by 6 bases, the J end by 3 bases, with 12 bases between. CDR1 and CDR2 (germline): LNHDA, SQIVND (reference sequence). The CDR3 is made up of 13 amino acids. CDR3: CASSLHGDYEQYF. CDR3 sequence (DNA): TGTGCCAGTAGCCTCCACGGGGACTACGAGCAGTACTTC.

This clonotype was counted many times. The chain uses TRBV4-1 and TRBJ1-5, with D tentatively TRBD1 (6 bases). This CDR3 region has 14 residues. CDR1 and CDR2 from the germline V gene are MGHRA and YSYEKL. Trimming shortened V by 2 bases and J by 7 bases, and 12 bases separated the two germline ends. CDR3 sequence (DNA): TGCGCCAGCAGCCAACCAGGGGATGGGCAGCCCCAGCATTTT. It encodes CASSQPGDGQPQHF.

This clonotype was counted many times. The chain couples TRBV20-1 to TRBJ2-7; TRBD1 aligns across 10 bases. Germline trimming cut 5 bases from V and 3 bases from J; bases unmatched to any gene: 10. This CDR3 has 15 amino acids. The germline V gene encodes CDR1 DFQATT and CDR2 SNEGSKA (reference sequence). CDR3 nucleotide sequence: TGCAGTGCTCCCCACTCTGGGACAGGGGTCTACGAGCAGTACTTC. This gives the protein CSAPHSGTGVYEQYF.

The chain employs TRBV29-1 and TRBJ2-7; 7 positions agree with TRBD2. Germline CDR1 reads SQVTM; CDR2 reads ANQGSEA. The ends lost 5 bases at V and 3 bases at J; junction bases unmatched: 7. CDR3 size: 13 residues. The CDR3 sequence is CSVSGTINYEQYF. CDR3 bases: TGCAGCGTTTCCGGGACTATAAACTACGAGCAGTACTTC.

This clonotype was counted at least ten times. The chain has TRBV20-1 and TRBJ1-1; D is unclear. CDR1 and CDR2 from the germline V gene are DFQATT and SNEGSKA (reference sequence). This CDR3 comprises 12 residues. Trimming removed 1 base at V and 5 bases at J, with 8 bases between. The CDR3 protein is CSARGYLTEAFF. The DNA of the CDR3 is TGCAGTGCTAGAGGGTACTTGACTGAAGCTTTCTTT.

This sequence joins TRBV6-1 and TRBJ2-7, with D uncertain. CDR3 length equals 11 residues. The germline gives CDR1 MNHNS, CDR2 SASEGT. V gave up 10 bases and J gave up 4 bases, with 11 bases separating them. CDR3 bases: TGTGCCACAAATTTAGGATACGAGCAGTACTTC. It translates to CATNLGYEQYF.

The rearrangement joins TRBV12-3 or TRBV12-4 to TRBJ2-5; weak D call: TRBD2 (7 bases). V shed 7 bases and J shed 5 bases, with 17 bases lying between them. The CDR3 totals 14 residues. CDR3 in amino acids: CASTFRGADETQYF. DNA of the CDR3: TGTGCCAGCACTTTTCGGGGGGCAGATGAGACCCAGTACTTC.

This clonotype was observed at least ten times. V gene TRBV27 combines with J gene TRBJ1-2, with D possibly being TRBD1 (5 bases). Germline V gene data show CDR1 as MNHEY and CDR2 as SMNVEV (reference sequence). Trimming stripped 6 bases from V and 8 bases from J, with 16 bases between. The CDR3 runs to 13 residues. The CDR3 here is CASSPQGTHGYTF. Here the CDR3 DNA reads TGTGCCAGCAGCCCCCAAGGGACGCACGGCTACACCTTC.

The chain uses TRBV24-1 and TRBJ2-1, with 8 bases aligning to TRBD1. With 3 bases clipped from V and 10 bases from J, the junction kept 16 bases outside the gene matches. The length of the CDR3 is 17 residues. Germline CDR1 and CDR2: KGHDR and SFDVKD. The CDR3 nucleotides read TGTGCCACCAGTGATCCGATCGCCGGGACAGGATTGGGAGAGCAGTTCTTC. Translated: CATSDPIAGTGLGEQFF.

This clonotype was recorded at least ten times. The chain uses TRBV20-1 and TRBJ2-7; TRBD2 agrees at 13 bases. After removal of 6 bases from V and 5 bases from J, the junction contained 16 bases not matched to a gene. The CDR3 runs 17 residues. The germline V gene has CDR1 DFQATT and CDR2 SNEGSKA (reference sequence). The chain's CDR3 is CSAILAGGHSPDNEQYF. The CDR3 DNA reads as TGCAGTGCAATACTAGCGGGGGGGCATAGCCCCGATAACGAGCAGTACTTC.

Only a few counts were recorded for this clonotype. V gene TRBV28 combines with J gene TRBJ2-5; 9 nucleotides match TRBD1. Germline V gives CDR1 MDHEN, CDR2 SYDVKM. This CDR3 comprises 12 residues. J lost 9 bases, V lost 10 bases, and 9 bases had no gene match. The CDR3 nucleotides are TGTGCCACCGGGACAGGGACTTTGGCCCAGTACTTC. This encodes CATGTGTLAQYF.

Remarks on this clonotype: One base away lies a much larger clone, so this may be a sequencing read error. The genes are TRBV6-1 and TRBJ2-7; D possibly corresponds to TRBD1 (6 bases). The CDR3 has 11 amino acids. From germline, CDR1 is MNHNS and CDR2 SASEGT. In DNA form, the CDR3 reads TGTGCCGGCAGTGAGACCGGGACACTGGTCTTC. It translates to CAGSETGTLVF.

The rearrangement uses TRBV18 and TRBJ2-5; D is uncertain. The CDR3 loop spans 14 amino acids. Germline values: CDR1 KGHSH, CDR2 LQKENI. The V end lost 2 bases, the J end lost 2 bases, and 9 bases lay between the germline ends. In nucleotides, the CDR3 is TGTGCCAGCTCACCAGTTTCCCTTCAAGAGACCCAGTACTTC. Translated: CASSPVSLQETQYF.

This chain links TRBV9 with TRBJ2-5, with 11 bases aligning to TRBD2. V lost 0 bases, J lost 3 bases, and 7 bases stayed unmatched. Germline CDR1 reads SGDLS; CDR2 reads YYNGEE. This CDR3 has 17 amino acids. The CDR3 DNA reads TGTGCCAGCAGCGTAGAGGCTAGCGGGGGGCAAGAAGAGACCCAGTACTTC. It encodes CASSVEASGGQEETQYF.

This clonotype was seen a few times. The chain recombines TRBV28 with TRBJ2-7, with 10 nucleotides matching TRBD1. V trimming: 1 base; J trimming: 5 bases; junction bases outside the gene matches: 11. The CDR3 sequence is 17 residues long. Germline assignment: CDR1 MDHEN and CDR2 SYDVKM. CDR3 DNA: TGTGCCAGCAGTTTATCAATCCGGGACAGGGGAGTCCACGAGCAGTACTTC. It specifies CASSLSIRDRGVHEQYF.

This clonotype was observed many times. This may arise from a read error, as a much more abundant clone is one base away. V is TRBV12-3 or TRBV12-4 and J is TRBJ1-5; D is unclear. This CDR3 region has 11 residues. V was shortened by 3 bases and J by 5 bases, with 2 bases between the two germline ends. CDR3 sequence: CASSLDQPQHF. The CDR3 nucleotides read TGTGCCAGCAGTTTGGATCAGCCCCAGCATTTT.

This clonotype was found many times. The rearrangement joins TRBV20-1 to TRBJ1-3; D is perhaps TRBD1 (6 bases). The CDR3 spans 13 residues. Deletions cut 6 bases from V and 2 bases from J, with 11 bases between. From germline, CDR1 is DFQATT and CDR2 SNEGSKA (reference sequence). CDR3 sequence: CSAPGETGNTIYF. The CDR3 DNA sequence: TGCAGTGCACCAGGGGAAACTGGAAACACCATATATTTT.

At least ten counts were recorded for this clonotype. V is TRBV29-1 and J is TRBJ2-7, with D unresolved. The CDR3 runs 11 residues. Germline CDR1 and CDR2: SQVTM and ANQGSEA. Between the trimmed V and J ends, which lost 4 bases and 3 bases, there was a span of 7 bases. The chain's CDR3 is CSVVGDYEQYF. Here the CDR3 DNA reads TGCAGCGTTGTTGGAGACTACGAGCAGTACTTC.

Points on this clonotype: A much larger clone differs by one base, so this may be a read error. The chain recombines TRBV5-1 with TRBJ1-2; tentative D call: TRBD1 (5 bases). The CDR3 spans 14 residues. Germline CDR1 is SGHRS and CDR2 is YFSETQ. CDR3 region: CVSSLAGQGEGYTF. The CDR3 bases are TGCGTCAGCAGCTTGGCCGGGCAGGGCGAGGGCTACACCTTC. Based on the CDR3 plus reference TRBV5-1 and TRBJ1-2, the full variable domain is KAGVTQTPRYLIKTRGQQVTLSCSPISGHRSVSWYQQTPGQGLQFLFEYFSETQRNKGNFPGRFSGRQFSNSRSEMNVSTLELGDSALYLCVSSLAGQGEGYTFGSGTRLTVV.

The V and J genes are TRBV6-1 and TRBJ2-7; TRBD1 aligns across 7 bases. The trim removed 9 bases at V and 1 base at J, leaving 6 bases unmatched. The germline V gene has CDR1 MNHNS and CDR2 SASEGT. The CDR3 contains 13 residues. CDR3 amino acids: CASGRDSSYEQYF. DNA for the CDR3: TGTGCCAGTGGTCGGGACAGTTCCTACGAGCAGTACTTC.

This clonotype was seen repeatedly, ten times or more. This chain uses TRBV20-1 with TRBJ2-7; the D is unclear. This CDR3 comprises 12 residues. Looked up from germline, CDR1 is DFQATT and CDR2 is SNEGSKA (reference sequence). The V end lost 4 bases, the J end lost 3 bases, and 10 bases lay between the germline ends. CDR3 nucleotides: TGCAGTGCTATCCCTGGCCTCTACGAGCAGTACTTC. Protein sequence: CSAIPGLYEQYF.

This clonotype was seen at least ten times. This chain uses TRBV7-2 with TRBJ2-7; D call uncertain. Per the germline V gene, CDR1 is SGHTA and CDR2 is FQGNSA. V was clipped by 3 bases and J by 0 bases, with 6 bases between them. The CDR3 is made up of 13 amino acids. CDR3 bases: TGTGCCAGCAGCTTGCCCCTCTCCTACGAGCAGTACTTC. Protein sequence: CASSLPLSYEQYF.

This clonotype was seen only a few times. The V gene is TRBV6-2 or TRBV6-3, the J gene TRBJ1-2, with a possible D match to TRBD1 (6 bases). The CDR3 contains 18 residues. Trimming removed 2 bases at V and 3 bases at J, with 22 bases between. Per germline, CDR1 MNHEY and CDR2 SVGEGT. The CDR3 spells CASSYVGTLGSYDYGYTF. CDR3 DNA: TGTGCCAGCAGTTACGTCGGGACATTGGGCAGCTACGACTATGGCTACACCTTC.

This clonotype was observed many times. The rearrangement links TRBV11-3 to TRBJ2-7, with 7 nucleotides matching TRBD1. Germline CDR1 and CDR2: SGHNT and YENEEA. With V trimmed by 1 base and J by 0 bases, 9 bases remained unmatched. The CDR3 covers 17 residues. The CDR3 loop reads CASSLGSLDRLSYEQYF. The CDR3 nucleotides read TGTGCCAGCAGCTTAGGGAGTTTGGACAGGCTCTCCTACGAGCAGTACTTC.